One sample yielded the 24 T cell receptor beta chains listed below, sequenced in a study of T cell changes during pregnancy in multiple sclerosis. Clones were sequenced by immunoSEQ multiplex PCR, and TCRdb holds only the in-frame ones, with some missing. Of fewer than 85,000 clones in the sample, about 94% are singletons; the top ten hold about 2.3%. The sample was peripheral blood, taken in the third trimester of pregnancy. The origin of the receptors is a female donor with multiple sclerosis, enrolled in a pregnancy study.

This sequence joins TRBV7-2 and TRBJ1-1; possible D gene TRBD1, 6 bases. The germline V and J ends were trimmed by 2 bases and 0 bases, with 13 bases remaining between them. This CDR3 region has 16 residues. The germline V gene has CDR1 SGHTA and CDR2 FQGNSA. CDR3 amino acids: CASSLPTGTMNTEAFF. CDR3 nucleotides: TGTGCCAGCAGCTTACCCACAGGGACAATGAACACTGAAGCTTTCTTT.

The chain joins TRBV18 to TRBJ2-7; maybe TRBD2 (6 bases). Per the germline V gene, CDR1 is KGHSH and CDR2 is LQKENI. V lost 5 bases to trimming and J lost 3 bases, with 17 bases between them. The CDR3 loop spans 15 amino acids. The chain's CDR3 is CASSSSGLDVYEQYF. CDR3 coding DNA: TGTGCCAGCTCATCCTCGGGACTCGACGTCTACGAGCAGTACTTC. The full variable domain, in which reference TRBV18 and TRBJ2-7 provide the parts outside the CDR3, is NAGVMQNPRHLVRRRGQEARLRCSPMKGHSHVYWYRQLPEEGLKFMVYLQKENIIDESGMPKERFSAEFPKEGPSILRIQQVVRGDSAAYFCASSSSGLDVYEQYFGPGTRLTVT.

J is TRBJ2-3 and V is TRBV19; maybe TRBD1 (5 bases). The CDR3 consists of 16 residues. Germline-derived CDR1 and CDR2 are LNHDA and SQIVND (reference sequence). V was shortened by 5 bases and J by 2 bases, with 17 bases between the two germline ends. Here the CDR3 reads CASSSVRTLNTDTQYF. The CDR3, as DNA: TGTGCCAGTAGTTCTGTGAGGACACTAAACACAGATACGCAGTATTTT.

In its sample, this clone was seen a few times. The chain uses TRBV4-2 and TRBJ1-5, with no clear D. This CDR3 has 15 residues. The V end was cut by 0 bases, the J end by 0 bases, with 6 bases between. Germline CDR1 is LGHNA and CDR2 is YNFKEQ. The CDR3, as DNA: TGTGCCAGCAGCCAAGAGCGGAGTAGCAATCAGCCCCAGCATTTT. It yields the protein CASSQERSSNQPQHF.

In this sample, this clone turned up a few times. V and J are TRBV6-4 and TRBJ2-2; 9 bases fit TRBD2. With V trimmed by 0 bases and J by 2 bases, 4 bases remained unmatched. This CDR3 has 17 amino acids. CDR1 MRHNA and CDR2 SNTAGT come from the germline V gene. CDR3 sequence: CASSDSEAGGNTGELFF. DNA for the CDR3: TGTGCCAGCAGTGACTCGGAAGCGGGGGGTAACACCGGGGAGCTGTTTTTT.

This clone came up a few times. This rearrangement joins TRBV4-2 to TRBJ1-2, with D possibly TRBD1 on 5 matching bases. Germline loops: CDR1 LGHNA, CDR2 YNFKEQ. Trimming took off 2 bases at V and 6 bases at J, with 19 bases between the two ends. The CDR3 consists of 16 residues. The CDR3 is CASSQLQARQTDGYTF. The DNA for the CDR3 is TGTGCCAGCAGCCAATTACAGGCTCGACAAACAGATGGCTACACCTTC.

This chain joins TRBV12-2 and TRBJ1-6; the table's D call of TRBD1 was not tested on the DNA. TRBV12-2 is a listed pseudogene. The CDR3 extends over 18 amino acids. The DNA for the CDR3 is TGTGCAAGTCGCTTGTGCAGGGCCGGATGCGAGTTTAATTCACCCCTCCACTTT. It encodes CASRLCRAGCEFNSPLHF.

The chain carries TRBV27 and TRBJ1-1, with a tentative D call TRBD1 (6 bases). The CDR3 length is 15 residues. The germline CDR1 and CDR2 sequences are MNHEY and SMNVEV (reference sequence). The V end lost 4 bases, the J end lost 7 bases, and 19 bases lay between the germline ends. This chain's CDR3 is CASSSMTGRHLEAFF. In DNA, the CDR3 is TGTGCCAGCAGTTCTATGACAGGTCGGCACCTTGAAGCTTTCTTT.

The rearrangement links TRBV7-8 to TRBJ2-3; D is undetermined. Germline CDR1 is SGHVS and CDR2 is FQNEAQ. V dropped 5 bases and J dropped 4 bases, with 13 bases sitting between them. CDR3 length: 14 amino acids. CDR3 in amino acids: CASSPLMGPDTQYF. The CDR3 bases are TGTGCCAGCAGCCCGCTTATGGGCCCAGATACGCAGTATTTT.

The chain recombines TRBV4-1 with TRBJ1-2; TRBD1 aligns across 7 bases. The germline CDR1 and CDR2 sequences are MGHRA and YSYEKL. The CDR3 extends over 14 amino acids. The ends lost 5 bases at V and 8 bases at J; junction bases unmatched: 11. CDR3 nucleotides: TGCGCCAGCAGCTCCCAAAGACAGGGATGGGGCTACACCTTC. Its translation: CASSSQRQGWGYTF.

The chain couples TRBV2 to TRBJ2-7, with D perhaps TRBD1 (6 bases). The CDR3 has 12 residues. The germline V gene encodes CDR1 SNHLY and CDR2 FYNNEI. Trimming took off 5 bases at V and 2 bases at J, with 7 bases between the two ends. The CDR3 nucleotides read TGTGCCAGCAGTTACAGGGCCTACGAGCAGTACTTC. Its protein is CASSYRAYEQYF.

The chain has TRBV19 and TRBJ1-6; D call uncertain. Per germline, CDR1 LNHDA and CDR2 SQIVND (reference sequence). V was pared by 6 bases and J by 6 bases, with 18 bases between. This CDR3 has 16 amino acids. CDR3 residues: CASSPTRDGSNSPLHF. Here the CDR3 DNA reads TGTGCCAGTAGCCCCACCCGGGATGGTAGTAATTCACCCCTCCACTTT.

The V call is TRBV2, the J call TRBJ1-5; D is ambiguous. This CDR3 is built from 12 residues. Germline V lookup: CDR1 SNHLY, CDR2 FYNNEI. Trimming shortened V by 7 bases and J by 9 bases, and 13 bases separated the two germline ends. DNA for the CDR3: TGTGCCAGCAACCTAGGTAACCGGCCCCAGCATTTT. Amino acid sequence: CASNLGNRPQHF. The whole variable domain, filled in from reference TRBV2 and TRBJ1-5, reads EPEVTQTPSHQVTQMGQEVILRCVPISNHLYFYWYRQILGQKVEFLVSFYNNEISEKSEIFDDQFSVERPDGSNFTLKIRSTKLEDSAMYFCASNLGNRPQHFGDGTRLSIL.

The V and J genes are TRBV10-3 and TRBJ1-6; D call uncertain. Looked up from germline, CDR1 is ENHRY and CDR2 is SYGVKD. The CDR3 loop spans 13 amino acids. The V end was cut by 4 bases, the J end by 7 bases, with 8 bases between. The CDR3 here is CAISAQENSPLHF. The DNA of the CDR3 is TGTGCCATCAGTGCCCAGGAAAATTCACCCCTCCACTTT.

The genes are TRBV7-9 and TRBJ2-7; 7 positions match TRBD1. Germline-derived CDR1 and CDR2 are SEHNR and FQNEAQ (reference sequence). This CDR3 comprises 16 residues. Trimming removed 6 bases from V and 1 base from J; junction bases left unmatched: 12. CDR3 residues: CASSFDRASSSYEQYF. CDR3 sequence (DNA): TGTGCCAGCAGTTTCGACAGGGCCAGTTCATCCTACGAGCAGTACTTC.

The chain couples TRBV4-1 to TRBJ2-3, with 7 bases fitting TRBD1. The CDR3 is 14 amino acids. Looked up from germline, CDR1 is MGHRA and CDR2 is YSYEKL. V was clipped by 4 bases and J by 7 bases; unmatched bases: 8. CDR3 DNA: TGCGCCAGCAGCCTACAAGGGGGCGAAAATACGCAGTATTTT. Its translation is CASSLQGGENTQYF.

The J gene is TRBJ1-2, the V gene TRBV6-1; D not resolved. Germline V CDR1 and CDR2: MNHNS, SASEGT. Deletions cut 1 base from V and 6 bases from J, with 15 bases between. This CDR3 is 15 amino acids long. CDR3 residues: CASSEGWQRVDGYTF. In DNA, the CDR3 is TGTGCCAGCAGTGAAGGGTGGCAACGGGTCGATGGCTACACCTTC.

In its sample, this clone was seen once. The chain joins TRBV5-1 to TRBJ2-3, with D unclear. In germline, CDR1 is SGHRS, CDR2 YFSETQ. CDR3 length equals 15 residues. Trimming left V 4 bases short and J 0 bases short, with 12 bases between. CDR3 sequence reads: CASSPRSYSTDTQYF. The CDR3 DNA reads as TGCGCCAGCAGCCCCCGATCCTATAGCACAGATACGCAGTATTTT.

The chain couples TRBV2 to TRBJ2-7; D perhaps matches TRBD2 (7 bases). Germline CDR1 SNHLY, CDR2 FYNNEI. The CDR3 is 15 residues long. Trimming stripped 10 bases from V and 6 bases from J, with 25 bases between. CDR3 sequence reads: CATFLGGRDFGEQYF. The CDR3 DNA reads TGTGCCACGTTTCTGGGGGGGCGGGACTTCGGCGAGCAGTACTTC.

This chain connects TRBV7-9 to TRBJ1-5; 8 nucleotides line up with TRBD1. The ends lost 5 bases at V and 3 bases at J; junction bases unmatched: 6. The CDR3 has 15 residues. Looked up from germline, CDR1 is SEHNR and CDR2 is FQNEAQ (reference sequence). As DNA, the CDR3 is TGTGCCAGCAGCCTAGGGACAGGTTTCAATCAGCCCCAGCATTTT. Its protein is CASSLGTGFNQPQHF.

The gene calls are TRBV7-2 and TRBJ1-2, with D perhaps matching TRBD1 (6 bases). This CDR3 has 16 residues. Trimming stripped 4 bases from V and 8 bases from J, with 23 bases between. Germline lookup yields CDR1 SGHTA and CDR2 FQGNSA. The CDR3 reads CASSSSWGPPSGGYTF. CDR3 in DNA: TGTGCCAGCAGCTCATCTTGGGGGCCACCGTCGGGGGGCTACACCTTC.

The gene calls are TRBV7-9 and TRBJ2-5; 7 bases line up with TRBD1. The length of the CDR3 is 16 residues. CDR1 and CDR2 from the germline V gene are SEHNR and FQNEAQ (reference sequence). With 5 bases clipped from V and 2 bases from J, the junction kept 11 bases outside the gene matches. In DNA form, the CDR3 reads TGTGCCAGCAGCCCACCGTTGGGACAGAGACAAGAGACCCAGTACTTC. The encoded protein is CASSPPLGQRQETQYF.

V and J are TRBV11-2 and TRBJ2-1, with TRBD2 as a possible D gene (5 bases). There are 15 residues in the CDR3. V dropped 2 bases and J dropped 4 bases, with 12 bases sitting between them. In germline, CDR1 is SGHAT, CDR2 FQNNGV. The CDR3 nucleotides read TGTGCCAGCAGCTTATATCGAGGGCGATACAATGAGCAGTTCTTC. It encodes CASSLYRGRYNEQFF.

The chain uses TRBV30 and TRBJ2-7, with TRBD1 identical over 11 bases. Germline CDR1 reads GTSNPN; CDR2 reads SVGIG (reference sequence). J gave up 4 bases and V 1 base, and 15 bases lay outside the gene matches. This CDR3 is 18 amino acids long. Here the CDR3 reads CAWSAASGYRDRGYEQYF. DNA of the CDR3: TGTGCCTGGAGTGCCGCCTCCGGTTACCGGGACAGGGGGTACGAGCAGTACTTC. Full variable domain (missing parts from reference TRBV30 and TRBJ2-7): SQTIHQWPATLVQPVGSPLSLECTVEGTSNPNLYWYRQAAGRGLQLLFYSVGIGQISSEVPQNLSASRPQDRQFILSSKKLLLSDSGFYLCAWSAASGYRDRGYEQYFGPGTRLTVT.